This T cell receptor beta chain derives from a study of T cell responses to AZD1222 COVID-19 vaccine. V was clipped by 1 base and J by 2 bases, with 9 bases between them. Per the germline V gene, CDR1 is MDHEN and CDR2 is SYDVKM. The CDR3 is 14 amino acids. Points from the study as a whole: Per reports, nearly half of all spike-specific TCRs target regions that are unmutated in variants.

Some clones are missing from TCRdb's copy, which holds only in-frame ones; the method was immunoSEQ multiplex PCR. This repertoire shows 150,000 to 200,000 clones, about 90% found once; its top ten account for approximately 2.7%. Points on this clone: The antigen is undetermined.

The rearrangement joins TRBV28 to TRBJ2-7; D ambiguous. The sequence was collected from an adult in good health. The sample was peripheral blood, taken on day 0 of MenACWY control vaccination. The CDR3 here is CASSLYGTAYEQYF. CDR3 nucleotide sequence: TGTGCCAGCAGTTTATATGGCACCGCCTACGAGCAGTACTTC.